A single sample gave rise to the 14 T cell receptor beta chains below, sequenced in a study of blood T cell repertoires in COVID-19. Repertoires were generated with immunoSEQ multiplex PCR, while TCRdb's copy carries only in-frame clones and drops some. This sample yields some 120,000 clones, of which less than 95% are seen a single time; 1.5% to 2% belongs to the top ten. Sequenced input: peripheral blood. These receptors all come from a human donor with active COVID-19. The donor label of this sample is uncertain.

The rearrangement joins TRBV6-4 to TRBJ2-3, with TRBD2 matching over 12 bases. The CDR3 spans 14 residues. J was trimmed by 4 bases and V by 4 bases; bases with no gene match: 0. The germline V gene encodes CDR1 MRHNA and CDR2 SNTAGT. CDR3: CASSASGGADTQYF. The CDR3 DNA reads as TGTGCCAGCAGTGCTAGCGGGGGGGCAGATACGCAGTATTTT.

CDR3 in amino acids: CASSSGVTSENTEAFF. DNA of the CDR3: TGTGCCAGCTCATCAGGGGTAACCAGCGAGAACACTGAAGCTTTCTTT. This sequence joins TRBV18 and TRBJ1-1; D might be TRBD1 (6 bases). From germline, CDR1 is KGHSH and CDR2 LQKENI. The CDR3 is 16 residues long. The V gene lost 5 bases and the J gene lost 1 base, with 17 bases spanning the gap.

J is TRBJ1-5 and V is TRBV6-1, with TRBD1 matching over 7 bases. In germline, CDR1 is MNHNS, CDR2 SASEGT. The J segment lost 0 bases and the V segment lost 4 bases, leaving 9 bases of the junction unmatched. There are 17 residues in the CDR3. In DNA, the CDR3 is TGTGCCAGCAGTGGTATAGGGGGCCCCTATAGCAATCAGCCCCAGCATTTT. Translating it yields CASSGIGGPYSNQPQHF.

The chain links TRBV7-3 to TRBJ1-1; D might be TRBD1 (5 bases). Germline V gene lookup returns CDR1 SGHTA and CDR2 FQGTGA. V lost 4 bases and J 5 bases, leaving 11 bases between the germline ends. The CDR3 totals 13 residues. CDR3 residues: CASSSREGTEAFF. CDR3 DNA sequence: TGTGCCAGCAGCTCCAGGGAGGGGACTGAAGCTTTCTTT.

The CDR3, as DNA: TGTGCCAGTAGTCCAGGGACAGGTGCAACTAATGAAAAACTGTTTTTT. This encodes CASSPGTGATNEKLFF. The V gene is TRBV19, the J gene TRBJ1-4; TRBD1 matches 8 bases. V dropped 5 bases and J dropped 0; count of bases not matched to a gene: 5. CDR1 and CDR2 from the germline V gene are LNHDA and SQIVND (reference sequence). The CDR3 spans 16 residues.

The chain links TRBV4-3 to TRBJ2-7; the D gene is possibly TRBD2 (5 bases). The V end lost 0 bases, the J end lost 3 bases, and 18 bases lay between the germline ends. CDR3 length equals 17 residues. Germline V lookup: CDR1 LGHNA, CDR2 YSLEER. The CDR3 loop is CASSQDLGGGNYYEQYF. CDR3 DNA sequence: TGCGCCAGCAGCCAAGACCTAGGAGGAGGAAATTACTACGAGCAGTACTTC.

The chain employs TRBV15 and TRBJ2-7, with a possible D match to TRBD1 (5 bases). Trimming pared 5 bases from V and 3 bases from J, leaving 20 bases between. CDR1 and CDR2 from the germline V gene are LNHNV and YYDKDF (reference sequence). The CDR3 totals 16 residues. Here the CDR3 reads CATSEHLSTELYEQYF. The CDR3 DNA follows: TGTGCCACCAGCGAACACCTCTCGACAGAACTCTACGAGCAGTACTTC. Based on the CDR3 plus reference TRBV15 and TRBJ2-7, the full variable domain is DAMVIQNPRYQVTQFGKPVTLSCSQTLNHNVMYWYQQKSSQAPKLLFHYYDKDFNNEADTPDNFQSRRPNTSFCFLDIRSPGLGDTAMYLCATSEHLSTELYEQYFGPGTRLTVT.

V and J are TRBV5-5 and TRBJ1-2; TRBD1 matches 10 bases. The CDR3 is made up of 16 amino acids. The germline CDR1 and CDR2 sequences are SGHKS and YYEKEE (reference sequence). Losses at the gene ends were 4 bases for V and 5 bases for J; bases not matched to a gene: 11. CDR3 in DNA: TGTGCCAGCAGCCAAGAAGCGACAGGGGGCGCTTATGGCTACACCTTC. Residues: CASSQEATGGAYGYTF.

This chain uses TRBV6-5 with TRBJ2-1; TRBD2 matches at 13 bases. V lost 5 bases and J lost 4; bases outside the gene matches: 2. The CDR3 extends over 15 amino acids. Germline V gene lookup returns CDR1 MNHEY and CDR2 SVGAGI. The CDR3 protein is CASSPLAGGYNEQFF. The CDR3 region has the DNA TGTGCCAGCAGTCCACTAGCGGGGGGGTACAATGAGCAGTTCTTC.

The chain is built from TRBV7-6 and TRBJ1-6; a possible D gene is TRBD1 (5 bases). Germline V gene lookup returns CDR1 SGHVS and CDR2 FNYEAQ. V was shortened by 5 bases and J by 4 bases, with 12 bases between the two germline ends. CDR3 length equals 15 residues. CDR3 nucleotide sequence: TGTGCCAGCAGCCCATCTTCAGGGTATAATTCACCCCTCCACTTT. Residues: CASSPSSGYNSPLHF.

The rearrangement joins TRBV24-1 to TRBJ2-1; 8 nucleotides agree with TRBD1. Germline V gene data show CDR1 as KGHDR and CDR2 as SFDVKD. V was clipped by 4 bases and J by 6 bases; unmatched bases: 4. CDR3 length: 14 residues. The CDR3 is CATSDPTGANEQFF. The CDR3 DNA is TGTGCCACCAGTGACCCGACAGGGGCCAATGAGCAGTTCTTC.

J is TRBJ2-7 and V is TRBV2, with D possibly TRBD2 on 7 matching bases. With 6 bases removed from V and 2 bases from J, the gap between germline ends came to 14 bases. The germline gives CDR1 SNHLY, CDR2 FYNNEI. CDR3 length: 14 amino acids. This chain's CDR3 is CASRAGGGPYEQYF. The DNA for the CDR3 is TGTGCCAGCAGGGCGGGCGGGGGCCCCTACGAGCAGTACTTC. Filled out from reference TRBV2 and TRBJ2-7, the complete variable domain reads EPEVTQTPSHQVTQMGQEVILRCVPISNHLYFYWYRQILGQKVEFLVSFYNNEISEKSEIFDDQFSVERPDGSNFTLKIRSTKLEDSAMYFCASRAGGGPYEQYFGPGTRLTVT.

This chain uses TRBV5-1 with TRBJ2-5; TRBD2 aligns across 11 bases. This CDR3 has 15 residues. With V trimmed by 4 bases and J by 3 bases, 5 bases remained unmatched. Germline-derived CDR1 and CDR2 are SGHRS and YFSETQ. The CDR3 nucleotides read TGCGCCAGCAGCAATAGCGGGGGGGCAGAAGAGACCCAGTACTTC. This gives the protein CASSNSGGAEETQYF.

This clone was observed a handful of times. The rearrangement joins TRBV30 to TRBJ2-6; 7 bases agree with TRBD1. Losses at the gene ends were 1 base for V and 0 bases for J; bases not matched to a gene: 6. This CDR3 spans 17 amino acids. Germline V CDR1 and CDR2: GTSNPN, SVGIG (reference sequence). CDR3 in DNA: TGTGCCTGGAGTGGAATGCGGACAGGCTCTGGGGCCAACGTCCTGACTTTC. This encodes CAWSGMRTGSGANVLTF.